Listed here are 24 T cell receptor beta chains from one sample, sequenced in a study of blood T cell repertoires in COVID-19. The data were produced by immunoSEQ multiplex PCR, yet TCRdb's version contains in-frame clones alone and is incomplete. The table shows 100,000 or so clones, with 84% occurring only once. Sequencing used peripheral blood. The receptors were gathered from an older man with active or convalescent COVID-19.

For the CDR3, the DNA is TGCGCCAGCAGCTTATCCGGACAGGGATCTTCACCCCTCCACTTT. Protein: CASSLSGQGSSPLHF. J is TRBJ1-6 and V is TRBV5-1; 8 nucleotides line up with TRBD1. This CDR3 comprises 15 residues. Germline V gene data show CDR1 as SGHRS and CDR2 as YFSETQ. Germline trimming cut 2 bases from V and 9 bases from J; bases unmatched to any gene: 7.

This chain links TRBV18 with TRBJ2-2; D unresolved. Germline V CDR1 and CDR2: KGHSH, LQKENI. The CDR3 loop spans 16 amino acids. Trimming took 2 bases from V and 0 from J, leaving 10 bases between them. The CDR3 here is CASSPTSSANTGELFF. CDR3 nucleotide sequence: TGTGCCAGCTCACCAACGTCTAGTGCGAACACCGGGGAGCTGTTTTTT.

The rearrangement links TRBV24-1 to TRBJ1-1, with 8 bases fitting TRBD1. Germline loops: CDR1 KGHDR, CDR2 SFDVKD. V dropped 2 bases and J dropped 3; count of bases not matched to a gene: 7. This CDR3 spans 16 amino acids. The CDR3 DNA follows: TGTGCCACCAGTGATTCTAGGACAGGGACTTACACTGAAGCTTTCTTT. It is translated as CATSDSRTGTYTEAFF.

On this clone: This specimen includes other DNA sequences encoding the same CDR3. The V and J genes are TRBV3-1 (or the pseudogene TRBV3-2) and TRBJ1-1; the match to TRBD1 covers 8 bases. The V gene's germline CDR1 is LGHDT and CDR2 YNNKEL (reference sequence). V lost 4 bases to trimming and J lost 5 bases; unmatched junction nucleotides: 6. The CDR3 length is 14 residues. CDR3 DNA sequence: TGTGCCAGCAGCCTAGGACAGGGTGGGACTGAAGCTTTCTTT. Protein product: CASSLGQGGTEAFF.

The chain joins TRBV23-1 to TRBJ2-3; D may be TRBD2 (6 bases). TRBV23-1 is an open reading frame whose function is uncertain. This CDR3 is built from 16 residues. Between the trimmed V and J ends, which lost 1 base and 3 bases, there was a span of 14 bases. This CDR3 is CASSQFTTRPTDTQYF. The CDR3 DNA follows: TGCGCCAGCAGTCAATTTACGACTAGACCGACAGATACGCAGTATTTT.

This rearrangement joins TRBV19 to TRBJ1-2; 9 bases are shared with TRBD1. V gave up 5 bases and J gave up 5 bases; unmatched junction bases: 12. Germline-derived CDR1 and CDR2 are LNHDA and SQIVND (reference sequence). The length of the CDR3 is 16 residues. For the CDR3, the DNA is TGTGCCAGTAGTTATCTTTGGGGACAGGGCGATTATGGCTACACCTTC. This encodes CASSYLWGQGDYGYTF.

The V gene is TRBV5-1, the J gene TRBJ2-3; 9 positions match TRBD2. V shed 0 bases, J shed 6 bases, and the junction held 5 bases outside the gene matches. The CDR3 covers 15 residues. CDR1 and CDR2 from the germline V gene are SGHRS and YFSETQ. The CDR3 sequence: CASSLAGAGGDTQYF. The CDR3 nucleotides read TGCGCCAGCAGCTTGGCTGGGGCGGGAGGGGATACGCAGTATTTT.

The chain couples TRBV9 to TRBJ2-1; TRBD2 matches at 15 bases. This CDR3 region has 18 residues. Germline CDR1 SGDLS, CDR2 YYNGEE. The V gene end was trimmed by 3 bases and the J gene end by 0 bases; junction bases not matched to a gene: 4. This CDR3 reads CASSGGLAGGFSYNEQFF. The CDR3 DNA reads as TGTGCCAGCAGCGGCGGACTAGCGGGGGGGTTCTCCTACAATGAGCAGTTCTTC.

The chain recombines TRBV28 with TRBJ2-7; TRBD1 matches at 9 bases. With 6 bases clipped from V and 3 bases from J, the junction kept 9 bases outside the gene matches. The CDR3 extends over 15 amino acids. The germline V gene encodes CDR1 MDHEN and CDR2 SYDVKM. The CDR3 region has the DNA TGTGCCAGCAGCTTGGCGGGACAGGGCGGCTACGAGCAGTACTTC. It specifies CASSLAGQGGYEQYF.

The chain uses TRBV2 and TRBJ2-7, with D possibly TRBD1 on 6 matching bases. This CDR3 contains 14 residues. CDR1 is SNHLY, CDR2 FYNNEI, per germline. Trimming took 6 bases from V and 1 from J, leaving 13 bases between them. The CDR3 sequence is CASSRTDQSYEQYF. The CDR3 DNA sequence: TGTGCCAGCAGCCGGACAGACCAATCCTACGAGCAGTACTTC.

The genes are TRBV5-4 and TRBJ1-1, with D perhaps TRBD1 (5 bases). Germline V gives CDR1 SGHNT, CDR2 YYREEE (reference sequence). CDR3 length equals 15 residues. V lost 5 bases, J lost 2 bases, and 16 bases lay in between. This chain's CDR3 is CASRNSGGFNTEAFF. The CDR3, as DNA: TGTGCCAGCAGAAATTCCGGGGGGTTCAACACTGAAGCTTTCTTT.

The V call is TRBV5-6, the J call TRBJ1-6, with 9 bases fitting TRBD1. With V trimmed by 2 bases and J by 5 bases, 2 bases remained unmatched. The germline CDR1 and CDR2 sequences are SGHDT and YYEEEE. This CDR3 has 15 amino acids. The CDR3 region is CASSFDRGDNSPLHF. In nucleotides, the CDR3 is TGTGCCAGCAGCTTCGACAGGGGGGATAATTCACCCCTCCACTTT.

This chain connects TRBV6-6 to TRBJ2-3; tentative D call: TRBD2 (6 bases). The ends were cut back, 8 bases at V and 0 bases at J, with 18 bases in the middle. The CDR3 has 16 residues. CDR1 and CDR2 from the germline V gene are MNHNY and SVGAGI (reference sequence). The CDR3 nucleotides read TGTGCCAGCCATAGGAGGGACGCCGCTAGCACAGATACGCAGTATTTT. This translates into CASHRRDAASTDTQYF.

The chain carries TRBV6-5 and TRBJ2-4; 9 nucleotides agree with TRBD1. V lost 8 bases and J lost 10; bases outside the gene matches: 6. The CDR3 totals 12 residues. Germline V gene sequence: CDR1 MNHEY, CDR2 SVGAGI. As DNA, the CDR3 is TGTGCCAGCGCAGACAGGGGGGGGATTCAGTACTTC. This sequence encodes CASADRGGIQYF.

This chain's CDR3 is CASSLGGGSYEQYF. As DNA, the CDR3 is TGTGCCAGCAGCTTAGGCGGGGGCTCCTACGAGCAGTACTTC. The V and J genes are TRBV7-2 and TRBJ2-7; 7 bases fit TRBD2. V gave up 1 base and J gave up 0 bases; unmatched junction bases: 0. Per the germline V gene, CDR1 is SGHTA and CDR2 is FQGNSA. CDR3 length: 14 residues.

The chain uses TRBV14 and TRBJ2-1; 8 positions match TRBD2. Germline values: CDR1 SGHDN, CDR2 FVKESK. The trim removed 0 bases at V and 3 bases at J, leaving 1 base unmatched. The CDR3 contains 15 residues. The CDR3 DNA reads TGTGCCAGCAGCCAAGAGGGACTAGGCTACAATGAGCAGTTCTTC. Translated, it gives CASSQEGLGYNEQFF.

This chain's CDR3 is CASSPGTSGADTQYF. The CDR3 bases are TGTGCCAGCAGCCCCGGGACTAGCGGTGCAGATACGCAGTATTTT. The V gene is TRBV5-4, the J gene TRBJ2-3; 11 bases line up with TRBD2. J lost 4 bases, V lost 4 bases, and 5 bases had no gene match. CDR1 is SGHNT and CDR2 is YYREEE in the germline V gene (reference sequence). The CDR3 covers 15 residues.

The CDR3 nucleotides read TGTGCCTACCCAGAATCAGGGGATGGCGAAAACTATGGCTACACCTTC. Translating it yields CAYPESGDGENYGYTF. V is TRBV24-1 and J is TRBJ1-2; perhaps TRBD1 as D (6 bases). This CDR3 comprises 16 residues. V lost 12 bases and J 2 bases, leaving 24 bases between the germline ends. Per the germline V gene, CDR1 is KGHDR and CDR2 is SFDVKD.

This chain uses TRBV14 with TRBJ2-5; D not resolved. Trimming stripped 3 bases from V and 4 bases from J, with 6 bases between. This CDR3 has 12 residues. In germline, CDR1 is SGHDN, CDR2 FVKESK. In DNA form, the CDR3 reads TGTGCCAGCAGCCATCGGGTAGAGACCCAGTACTTC. Translation gives CASSHRVETQYF.

The chain carries TRBV3-1 (or the pseudogene TRBV3-2) and TRBJ1-2; 9 bases match TRBD1. V trimming: 4 bases; J trimming: 4 bases; junction bases outside the gene matches: 7. This CDR3 region has 15 residues. The germline gives CDR1 LGHDT, CDR2 YNNKEL (reference sequence). The CDR3 region has the DNA TGTGCCAGCAGCCCCCGGGACAGGGTGGCCTATGGCTACACCTTC. It translates to CASSPRDRVAYGYTF.

This rearrangement joins TRBV7-9 to TRBJ2-7, with 13 bases matching TRBD2. The trim removed 5 bases at V and 1 base at J, leaving 5 bases unmatched. This CDR3 has 16 residues. Germline lookup yields CDR1 SEHNR and CDR2 FQNEAQ (reference sequence). Written as DNA, the CDR3 is TGTGCCAGCAGCCCGGGGACTAGCGGGGAGTCCTACGAGCAGTACTTC. It specifies CASSPGTSGESYEQYF.

The J gene is TRBJ2-3, the V gene TRBV7-2, with 14 bases that match TRBD2. This CDR3 comprises 18 residues. Germline V CDR1 and CDR2: SGHTA, FQGNSA. V gave up 0 bases and J gave up 2 bases; unmatched junction bases: 4. CDR3 residues: CASSLAPTSGGATDTQYF. CDR3 nucleotides: TGTGCCAGCAGCTTAGCCCCGACTAGCGGGGGGGCCACAGATACGCAGTATTTT.

This chain joins TRBV2 and TRBJ1-5, with a weak D call TRBD1 (5 bases). CDR1 and CDR2 from the germline V gene are SNHLY and FYNNEI. Trimming cost V 5 bases and J 3 bases, with 8 bases left between them. The CDR3 consists of 13 residues. CDR3 region: CASSRQPNQPQHF. Here the CDR3 DNA reads TGTGCCAGCAGTCGACAGCCCAATCAGCCCCAGCATTTT.

This sequence joins TRBV28 and TRBJ1-2; D is unresolved. The V and J ends lost 5 bases and 7 bases respectively, with 5 bases between them. CDR1 MDHEN and CDR2 SYDVKM come from the germline V gene. CDR3 length: 10 amino acids. CDR3 sequence reads: CASSQVGYTF. The DNA for the CDR3 is TGTGCCAGCAGTCAGGTTGGCTACACCTTC.